These 13 T cell receptor beta chains were sequenced from one sample in a study of T-cell reconstitution after alpha-beta-depleted transplantation in children. Library preparation (for TCRbeta) was performed with unique molecular identifiers. TCRdb re-analysed the PCR reads in MiXCR, keeping a single row per CDR3 protein. The table lists approximately 520,000 distinct CDR3 sequences, about 31% of them singletons. The sequenced sample was PBMCs from the stem cell graft donor, obtained from the stem cell graft. The receptors were sampled from a human donor who donated a stem cell graft to a child with aplastic anemia.

There are a few counts of this clonotype. V usage is TRBV6-4 and J usage is TRBJ1-1; 8 bases fit TRBD1. The CDR3 contains 14 residues. Trimming removed 6 bases from V and 0 bases from J; junction bases left unmatched: 3. CDR1 is MRHNA and CDR2 is SNTAGT in the germline V gene. The CDR3 sequence is CASSAGGLNTEAFF. CDR3 in DNA: TGTGCCAGCAGCGCAGGGGGCCTGAACACTGAAGCTTTCTTT.

The chain couples TRBV7-2 to TRBJ2-7; the match to TRBD1 covers 9 bases. The CDR3 spans 16 residues. CDR1 and CDR2 (germline): SGHTA, FQGNSA. With 0 bases clipped from V and 4 bases from J, the junction kept 7 bases outside the gene matches. The CDR3 DNA sequence: TGTGCCAGCAGCTTAGCGTGGGGACAGGGTATATACGAGCAGTACTTC. This sequence encodes CASSLAWGQGIYEQYF.

This clonotype showed up just a few times. The J gene is TRBJ2-2, the V gene TRBV5-1, with D perhaps matching TRBD1 (6 bases). The CDR3 has 15 amino acids. The germline V gene has CDR1 SGHRS and CDR2 YFSETQ. V was trimmed by 0 bases and J by 5 bases, leaving 11 bases between them. CDR3 DNA sequence: TGCGCCAGCAGCTTGGTACAGGGAAGGACCGGGGAGCTGTTTTTT. Translation gives CASSLVQGRTGELFF.

In DNA, the CDR3 is TGCGCCAGCAGCCAAGTCGGGACTCCTTACGAGCAGTACGTC. As protein: CASSQVGTPYEQYV. The chain combines TRBV4-3 with TRBJ2-7, with a possible D match to TRBD2 (6 bases). The germline V gene encodes CDR1 LGHNA and CDR2 YSLEER. V was trimmed by 1 base and J by 4 bases, leaving 11 bases between them. This CDR3 is built from 14 residues.

This clonotype has just a few counts. The rearrangement joins TRBV20-1 to TRBJ2-1; 11 bases align to TRBD2. Germline loops: CDR1 DFQATT, CDR2 SNEGSKA (reference sequence). Trimming cost V 5 bases and J 3 bases; bases outside gene matches: 9. The CDR3 contains 16 residues. This chain's CDR3 is CSAVVSGRALYNEQFF. The DNA for the CDR3 is TGCAGTGCTGTAGTTAGCGGGAGGGCCCTCTACAATGAGCAGTTCTTC.

This chain uses TRBV5-1 with TRBJ1-3; D is undetermined. Germline V gives CDR1 SGHRS, CDR2 YFSETQ. This CDR3 contains 16 residues. The ends were cut back, 0 bases at V and 4 bases at J, with 14 bases in the middle. The CDR3: CASSLDSGLAGNTIYF. The DNA for the CDR3 is TGCGCCAGCAGCTTGGACTCCGGGCTGGCCGGAAACACCATATATTTT.

This clonotype was detected a few times. The chain carries TRBV4-3 and TRBJ1-2; D gene ambiguous. This CDR3 is built from 16 residues. Germline assignment: CDR1 LGHNA and CDR2 YSLEER. Trimming pared 0 bases from V and 4 bases from J, leaving 15 bases between. The chain's CDR3 is CASSQEAAGNFYGYTF. The DNA for the CDR3 is TGCGCCAGCAGCCAAGAGGCGGCCGGGAACTTCTATGGCTACACCTTC.

The rearrangement joins TRBV19 to TRBJ1-5, with D perhaps TRBD1 (5 bases). Looked up from germline, CDR1 is LNHDA and CDR2 is SQIVND (reference sequence). Trimming took 3 bases from V and 7 from J, leaving 16 bases between them. The CDR3 contains 15 residues. The CDR3 loop is CASSMGLLIRQPQHF. For the CDR3, the DNA is TGTGCCAGTAGTATGGGACTGCTTATCCGCCAGCCCCAGCATTTT. Complete variable domain (other parts from reference TRBV19 and TRBJ1-5): DGGITQSPKYLFRKEGQNVTLSCEQNLNHDAMYWYRQDPGQGLRLIYYSQIVNDFQKGDIAEGYSVSREKKESFPLTVTSAQKNPTAFYLCASSMGLLIRQPQHFGDGTRLSIL.

The gene calls are TRBV7-3 and TRBJ2-1, with D hard to call. This CDR3 region has 14 residues. Germline CDR1 and CDR2: SGHTA and FQGTGA. Trimming cost V 2 bases and J 7 bases, with 12 bases left between them. The CDR3 loop reads CASSLAAVSNEQFF. In DNA, the CDR3 is TGTGCCAGCAGCTTAGCGGCGGTTAGTAATGAGCAGTTCTTC.

V usage is TRBV4-3 and J usage is TRBJ2-5; D unclear. V was cut by 4 bases and J by 5 bases, with 11 bases left in between. CDR3 length: 13 amino acids. CDR1 and CDR2 from the germline V gene are LGHNA and YSLEER. As DNA, the CDR3 is TGCGCCAGCAGCCCAGGTCGGTTTGAGACCCAGTACTTC. Translating it yields CASSPGRFETQYF.

The chain recombines TRBV7-2 with TRBJ2-5, with 10 bases matching TRBD2. The CDR3 is 16 amino acids. V shed 0 bases, J shed 2 bases, and the junction held 3 bases outside the gene matches. Germline V gene sequence: CDR1 SGHTA, CDR2 FQGNSA. For the CDR3, the DNA is TGTGCCAGCAGCTTAGCGAGGACTAGCGGACAAGAGACCCAGTACTTC. Residues: CASSLARTSGQETQYF.

This clonotype was seen more than once but under ten times. The chain uses TRBV6-5 and TRBJ1-5; no definite D call. Germline CDR1 MNHEY, CDR2 SVGAGI. The V and J ends lost 0 bases and 7 bases respectively, with 22 bases between them. This CDR3 comprises 18 residues. CDR3 DNA: TGTGCCAGCAGTTACTCGATCGACGACACTTTAGCGGGACAGCCCCAGCATTTT. As protein: CASSYSIDDTLAGQPQHF.

The V gene is TRBV20-1, the J gene TRBJ2-5; D remains unclear. The V and J ends lost 7 bases and 2 bases respectively, with 11 bases between them. Germline V gene lookup returns CDR1 DFQATT and CDR2 SNEGSKA (reference sequence). The CDR3 runs 12 residues. The CDR3 here is CSVFPVQETQYF. CDR3 bases: TGCAGTGTCTTCCCGGTTCAAGAGACCCAGTACTTC.